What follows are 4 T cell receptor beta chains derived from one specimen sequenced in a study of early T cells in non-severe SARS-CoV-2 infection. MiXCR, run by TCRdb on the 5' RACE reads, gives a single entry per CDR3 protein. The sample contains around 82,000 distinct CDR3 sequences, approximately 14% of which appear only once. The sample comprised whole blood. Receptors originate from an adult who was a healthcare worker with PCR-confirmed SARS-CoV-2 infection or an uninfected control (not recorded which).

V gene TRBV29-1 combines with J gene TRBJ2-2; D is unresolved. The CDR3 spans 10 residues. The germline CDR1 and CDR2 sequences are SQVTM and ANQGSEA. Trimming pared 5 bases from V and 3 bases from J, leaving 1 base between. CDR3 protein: CSVYTGELFF. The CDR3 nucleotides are TGCAGCGTTTACACCGGGGAGCTGTTTTTT.

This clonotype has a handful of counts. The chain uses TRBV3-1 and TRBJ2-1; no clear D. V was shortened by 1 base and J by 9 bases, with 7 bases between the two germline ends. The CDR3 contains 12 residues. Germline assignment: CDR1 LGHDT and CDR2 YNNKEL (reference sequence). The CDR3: CASSQAKIEQFF. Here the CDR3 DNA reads TGTGCCAGCAGCCAAGCAAAGATTGAGCAGTTCTTC.

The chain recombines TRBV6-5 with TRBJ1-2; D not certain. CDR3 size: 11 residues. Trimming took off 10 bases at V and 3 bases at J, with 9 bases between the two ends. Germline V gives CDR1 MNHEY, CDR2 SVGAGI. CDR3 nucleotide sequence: TGTGCCACTGTGAAGGACTATGGCTACACCTTC. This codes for CATVKDYGYTF.

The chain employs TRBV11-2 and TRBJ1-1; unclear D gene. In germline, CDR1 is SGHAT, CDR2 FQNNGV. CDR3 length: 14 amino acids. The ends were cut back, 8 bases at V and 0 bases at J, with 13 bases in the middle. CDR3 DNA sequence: TGTGCCAGCGGAAATTCGGTCGTGAACACTGAAGCTTTCTTT. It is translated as CASGNSVVNTEAFF.